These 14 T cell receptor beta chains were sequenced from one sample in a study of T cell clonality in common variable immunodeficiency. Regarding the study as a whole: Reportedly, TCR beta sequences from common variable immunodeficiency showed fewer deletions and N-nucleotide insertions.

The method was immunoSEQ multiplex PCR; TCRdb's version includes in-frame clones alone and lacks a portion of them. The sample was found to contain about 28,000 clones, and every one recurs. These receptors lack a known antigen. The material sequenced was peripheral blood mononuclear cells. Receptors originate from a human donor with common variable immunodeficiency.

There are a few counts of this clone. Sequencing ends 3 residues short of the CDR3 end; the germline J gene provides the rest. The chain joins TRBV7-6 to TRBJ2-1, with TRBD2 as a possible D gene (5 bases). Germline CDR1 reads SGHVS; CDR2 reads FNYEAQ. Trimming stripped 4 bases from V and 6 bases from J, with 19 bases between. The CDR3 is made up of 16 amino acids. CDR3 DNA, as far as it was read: TGTGCCAGCAGCTCGCAAGTGGCTAGCCTGAGCAATGAG. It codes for CASSSQVASLSNE. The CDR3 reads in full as CASSSQVASLSNEQFF.

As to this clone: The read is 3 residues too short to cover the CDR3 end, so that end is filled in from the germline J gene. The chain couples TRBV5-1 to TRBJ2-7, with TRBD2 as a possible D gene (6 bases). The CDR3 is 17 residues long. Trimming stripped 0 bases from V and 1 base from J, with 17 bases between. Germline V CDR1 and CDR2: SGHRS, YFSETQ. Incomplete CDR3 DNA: TGCGCCAGCAGCTTGGAATCCCCGGGACTCCCGTCCTACGAG. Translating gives CASSLESPGLPSYE. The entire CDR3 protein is CASSLESPGLPSYEQYF.

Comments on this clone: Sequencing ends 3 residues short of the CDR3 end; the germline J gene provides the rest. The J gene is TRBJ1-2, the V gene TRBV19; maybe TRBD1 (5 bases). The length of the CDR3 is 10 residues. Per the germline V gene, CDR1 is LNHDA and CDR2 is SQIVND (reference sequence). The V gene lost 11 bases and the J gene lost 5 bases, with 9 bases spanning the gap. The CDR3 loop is CAAGRYGYTF. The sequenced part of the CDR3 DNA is TGTGCCGCAGGGAGGTATGGC. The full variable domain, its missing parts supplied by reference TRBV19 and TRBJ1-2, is DGGITQSPKYLFRKEGQNVTLSCEQNLNHDAMYWYRQDPGQGLRLIYYSQIVNDFQKGDIAEGYSVSREKKESFPLTVTSAQKNPTAFYLCAAGRYGYTFGSGTRLTVV.

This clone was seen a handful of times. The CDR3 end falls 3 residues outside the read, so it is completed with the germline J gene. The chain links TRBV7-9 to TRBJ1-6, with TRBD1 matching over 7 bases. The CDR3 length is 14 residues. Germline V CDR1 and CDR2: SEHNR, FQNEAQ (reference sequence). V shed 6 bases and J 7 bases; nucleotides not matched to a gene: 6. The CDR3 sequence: CASRPGTENSPLHF. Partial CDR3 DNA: TGTGCCAGCAGACCCGGGACAGAGAATTCACCC.

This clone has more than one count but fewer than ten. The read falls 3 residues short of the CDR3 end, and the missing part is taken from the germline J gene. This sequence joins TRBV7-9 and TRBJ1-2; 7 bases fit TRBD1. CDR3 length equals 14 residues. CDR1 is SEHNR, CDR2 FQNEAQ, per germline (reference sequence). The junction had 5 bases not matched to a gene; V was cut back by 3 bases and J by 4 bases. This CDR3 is CASSFSGQFYGYTF. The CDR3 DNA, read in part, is TGTGCCAGCAGCTTCTCGGGACAGTTCTATGGC. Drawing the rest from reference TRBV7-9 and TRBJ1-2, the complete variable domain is DTGVSQNPRHKITKRGQNVTFRCDPISEHNRLYWYRQTLGQGPEFLTYFQNEAQLEKSRLLSDRFSAERPKGSFSTLEIQRTEQGDSAMYLCASSFSGQFYGYTFGSGTRLTVV.

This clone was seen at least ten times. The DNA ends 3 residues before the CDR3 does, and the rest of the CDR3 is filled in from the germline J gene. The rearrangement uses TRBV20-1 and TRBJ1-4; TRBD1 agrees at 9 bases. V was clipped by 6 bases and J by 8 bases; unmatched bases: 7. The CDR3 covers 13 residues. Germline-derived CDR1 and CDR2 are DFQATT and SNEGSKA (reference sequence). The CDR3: CSAEGTGNEKLFF. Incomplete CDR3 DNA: TGCAGTGCCGAGGGGACAGGGAACGAAAAA.

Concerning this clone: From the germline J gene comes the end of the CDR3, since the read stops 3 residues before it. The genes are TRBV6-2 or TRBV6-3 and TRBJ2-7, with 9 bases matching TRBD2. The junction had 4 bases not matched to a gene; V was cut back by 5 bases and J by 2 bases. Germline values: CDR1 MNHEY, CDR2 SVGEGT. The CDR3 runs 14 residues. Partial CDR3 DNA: TGTGCCAGCAGTGCGGGACTAGCCACCTACGAG. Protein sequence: CASSAGLATYE. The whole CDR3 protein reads CASSAGLATYEQYF.

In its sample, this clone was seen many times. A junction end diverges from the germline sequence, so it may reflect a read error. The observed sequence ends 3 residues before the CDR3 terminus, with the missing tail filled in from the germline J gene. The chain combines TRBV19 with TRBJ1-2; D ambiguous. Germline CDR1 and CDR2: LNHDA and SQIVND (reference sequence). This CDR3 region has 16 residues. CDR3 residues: CASSLEVGQHSYGYTF. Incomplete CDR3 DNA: TGTGCCAGTAGTCTAGAAGTGGGCCAGCACTCCTATGGC.

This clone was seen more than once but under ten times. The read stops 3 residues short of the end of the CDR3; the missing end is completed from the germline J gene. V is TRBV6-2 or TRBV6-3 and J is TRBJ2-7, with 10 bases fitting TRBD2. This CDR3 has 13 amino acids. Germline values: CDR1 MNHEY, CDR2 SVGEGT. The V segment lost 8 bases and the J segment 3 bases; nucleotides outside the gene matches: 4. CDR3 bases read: TGTGCCAGCGCCGGACTAGCGGACTACGAG. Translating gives CASAGLADYE. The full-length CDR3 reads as CASAGLADYEQYF.

The CDR3 bases that were read are TGTGCCAGCAGCTCGACAGGGCGGGATCAGCCC. Protein: CASSSTGRDQP. The complete CDR3 reads CASSSTGRDQPQHF. The chain joins TRBV7-2 to TRBJ1-5; TRBD1 aligns across 7 bases. Read coverage stops 3 residues before the CDR3 terminus; the germline J gene supplies the remainder. The trim removed 4 bases at V and 5 bases at J, leaving 5 bases unmatched. The V gene's germline CDR1 is SGHTA and CDR2 FQGNSA. The length of the CDR3 is 14 residues.

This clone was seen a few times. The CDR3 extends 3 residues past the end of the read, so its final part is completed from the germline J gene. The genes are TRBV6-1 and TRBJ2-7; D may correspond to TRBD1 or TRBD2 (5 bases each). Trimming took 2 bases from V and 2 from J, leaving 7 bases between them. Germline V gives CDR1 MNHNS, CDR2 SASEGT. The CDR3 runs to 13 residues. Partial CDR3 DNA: TGTGCCAGCAGTGAAAGAGGGGCCTACGAG. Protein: CASSERGAYE. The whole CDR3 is CASSERGAYEQYF.

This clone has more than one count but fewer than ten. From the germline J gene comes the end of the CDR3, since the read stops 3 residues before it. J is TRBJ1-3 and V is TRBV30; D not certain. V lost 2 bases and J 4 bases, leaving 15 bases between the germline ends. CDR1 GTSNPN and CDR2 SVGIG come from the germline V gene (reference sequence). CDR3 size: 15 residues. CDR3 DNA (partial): TGTGCCTGGAGTTTGGACTGGGATAAGGGAAACACC. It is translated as CAWSLDWDKGNT. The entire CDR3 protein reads CAWSLDWDKGNTIYF.

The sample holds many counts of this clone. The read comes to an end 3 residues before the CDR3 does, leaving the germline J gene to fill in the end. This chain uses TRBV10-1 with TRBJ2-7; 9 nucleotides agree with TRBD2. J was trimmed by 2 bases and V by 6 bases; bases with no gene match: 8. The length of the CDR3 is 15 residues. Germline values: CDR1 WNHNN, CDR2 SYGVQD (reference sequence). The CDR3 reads CASRYLAGSAYEQYF. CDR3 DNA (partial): TGCGCCAGCAGGTACCTAGCGGGGTCCGCCTACGAG.

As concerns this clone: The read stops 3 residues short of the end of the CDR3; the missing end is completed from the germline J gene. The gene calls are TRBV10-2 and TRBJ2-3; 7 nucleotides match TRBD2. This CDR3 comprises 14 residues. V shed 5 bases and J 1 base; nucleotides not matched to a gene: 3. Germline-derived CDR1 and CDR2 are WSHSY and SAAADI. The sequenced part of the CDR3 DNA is TGCGCCAGCAGTCCCAGCGGGGGCACAGATACG. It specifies CASSPSGGTDT. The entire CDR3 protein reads CASSPSGGTDTQYF.